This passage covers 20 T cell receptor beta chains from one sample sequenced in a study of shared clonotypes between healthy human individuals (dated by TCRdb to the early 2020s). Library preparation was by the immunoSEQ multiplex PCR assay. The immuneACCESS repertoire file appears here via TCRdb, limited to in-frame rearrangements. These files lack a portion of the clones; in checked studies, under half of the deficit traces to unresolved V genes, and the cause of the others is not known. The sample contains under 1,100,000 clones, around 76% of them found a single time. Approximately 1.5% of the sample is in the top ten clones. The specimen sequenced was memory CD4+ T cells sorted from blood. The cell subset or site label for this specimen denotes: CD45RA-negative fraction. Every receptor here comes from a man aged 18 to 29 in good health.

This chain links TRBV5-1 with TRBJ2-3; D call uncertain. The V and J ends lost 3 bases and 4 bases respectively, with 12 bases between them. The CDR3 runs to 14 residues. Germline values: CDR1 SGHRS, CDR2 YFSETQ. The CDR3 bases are TGCGCCAGCAGCTCCACCACCTTCTCAGATACGCAGTATTTT. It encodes CASSSTTFSDTQYF.

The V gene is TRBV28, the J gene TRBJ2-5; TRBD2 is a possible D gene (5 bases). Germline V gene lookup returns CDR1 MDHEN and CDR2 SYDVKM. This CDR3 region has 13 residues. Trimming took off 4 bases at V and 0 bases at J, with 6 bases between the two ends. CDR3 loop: CASSSGNQETQYF. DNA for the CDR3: TGTGCCAGCAGTTCGGGAAACCAAGAGACCCAGTACTTC.

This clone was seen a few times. The CDR3 DNA reads TGTGCCAGCAGCTCCACGGGGGAGCGGGGCTACACCTTC. As protein: CASSSTGERGYTF. This chain links TRBV5-4 with TRBJ1-2, with D possibly being TRBD1 (5 bases). The CDR3 extends over 13 amino acids. V lost 3 bases, J lost 8 bases, and 14 bases lay in between. The germline V gene encodes CDR1 SGHNT and CDR2 YYREEE (reference sequence).

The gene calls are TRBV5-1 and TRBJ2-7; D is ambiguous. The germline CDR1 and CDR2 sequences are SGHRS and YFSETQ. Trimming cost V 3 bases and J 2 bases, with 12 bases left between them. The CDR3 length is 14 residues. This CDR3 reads CASSSQTDPYEQYF. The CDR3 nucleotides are TGCGCCAGCAGCTCGCAGACTGACCCCTACGAGCAGTACTTC.

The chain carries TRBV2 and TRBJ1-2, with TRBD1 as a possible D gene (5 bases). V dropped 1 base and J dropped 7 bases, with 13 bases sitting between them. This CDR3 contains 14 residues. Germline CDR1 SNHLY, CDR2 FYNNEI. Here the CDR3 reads CASSEVFGGGGYTF. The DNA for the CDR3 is TGTGCCAGCAGTGAAGTATTTGGGGGAGGTGGCTACACCTTC.

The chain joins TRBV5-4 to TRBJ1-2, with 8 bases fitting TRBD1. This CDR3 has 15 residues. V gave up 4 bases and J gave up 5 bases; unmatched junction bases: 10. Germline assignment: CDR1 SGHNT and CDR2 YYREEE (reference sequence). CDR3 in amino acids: CASSHPGTGTYGYTF. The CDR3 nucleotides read TGTGCCAGCAGCCACCCCGGGACAGGTACATATGGCTACACCTTC.

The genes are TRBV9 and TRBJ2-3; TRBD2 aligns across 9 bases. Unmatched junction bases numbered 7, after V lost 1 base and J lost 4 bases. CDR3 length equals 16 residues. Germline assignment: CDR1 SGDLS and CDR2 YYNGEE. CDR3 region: CASSVQGAGGPDTQYF. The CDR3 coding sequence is TGTGCCAGCAGCGTACAAGGAGCGGGGGGACCAGATACGCAGTATTTT. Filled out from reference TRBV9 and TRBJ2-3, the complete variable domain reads DSGVTQTPKHLITATGQRVTLRCSPRSGDLSVYWYQQSLDQGLQFLIQYYNGEERAKGNILERFSAQQFPDLHSELNLSSLELGDSALYFCASSVQGAGGPDTQYFGPGTRLTVL.

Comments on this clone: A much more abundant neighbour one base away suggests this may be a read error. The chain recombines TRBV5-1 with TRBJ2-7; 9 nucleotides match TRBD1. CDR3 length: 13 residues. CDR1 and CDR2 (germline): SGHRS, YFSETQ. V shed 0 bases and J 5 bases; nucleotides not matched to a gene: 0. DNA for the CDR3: TGCGCCAGCAGCTTGGACAGGGGGCACGAGCAGTACTTC. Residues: CASSLDRGHEQYF.

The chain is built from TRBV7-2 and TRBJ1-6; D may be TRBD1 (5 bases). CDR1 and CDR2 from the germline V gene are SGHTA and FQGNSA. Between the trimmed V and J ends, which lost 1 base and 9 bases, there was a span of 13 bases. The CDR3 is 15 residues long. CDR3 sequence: CASSLVQGTSSPLHF. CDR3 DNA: TGTGCCAGCAGCTTAGTGCAGGGTACGAGTTCACCCCTCCACTTT.

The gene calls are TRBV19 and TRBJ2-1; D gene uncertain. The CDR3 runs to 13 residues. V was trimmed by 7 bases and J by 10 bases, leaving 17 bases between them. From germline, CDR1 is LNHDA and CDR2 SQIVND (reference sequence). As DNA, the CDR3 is TGTGCCAGTACTACAACCCTAGGGCACGAGCAGTTCTTC. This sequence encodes CASTTTLGHEQFF.

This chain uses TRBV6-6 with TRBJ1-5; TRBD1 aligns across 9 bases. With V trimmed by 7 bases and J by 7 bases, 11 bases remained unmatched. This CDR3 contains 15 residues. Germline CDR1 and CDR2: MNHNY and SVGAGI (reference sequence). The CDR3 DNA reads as TGTGCCAGCATTGCAGGACAGGGGTGGGTACAGCCCCAGCATTTT. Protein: CASIAGQGWVQPQHF.

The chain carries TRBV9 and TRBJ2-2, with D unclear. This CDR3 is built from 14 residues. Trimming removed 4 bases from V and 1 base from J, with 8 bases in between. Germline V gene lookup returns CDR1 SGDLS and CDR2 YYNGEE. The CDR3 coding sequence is TGTGCCAGCAGCCCCCTGTTGAACACCGGGGAGCTGTTTTTT. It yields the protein CASSPLLNTGELFF. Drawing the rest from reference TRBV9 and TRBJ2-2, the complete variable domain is DSGVTQTPKHLITATGQRVTLRCSPRSGDLSVYWYQQSLDQGLQFLIQYYNGEERAKGNILERFSAQQFPDLHSELNLSSLELGDSALYFCASSPLLNTGELFFGEGSRLTVL.

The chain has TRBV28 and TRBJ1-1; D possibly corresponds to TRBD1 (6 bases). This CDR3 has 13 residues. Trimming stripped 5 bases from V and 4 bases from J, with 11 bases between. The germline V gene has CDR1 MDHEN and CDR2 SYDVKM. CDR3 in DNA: TGTGCCAGCAGTACAGGGTTGCGCACTGAAGCTTTCTTT. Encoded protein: CASSTGLRTEAFF.

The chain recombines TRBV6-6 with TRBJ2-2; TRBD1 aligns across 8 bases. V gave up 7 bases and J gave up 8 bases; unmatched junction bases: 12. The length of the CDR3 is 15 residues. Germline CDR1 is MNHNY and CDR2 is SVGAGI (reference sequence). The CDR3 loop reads CASKGHGQGHGELFF. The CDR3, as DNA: TGTGCCAGCAAAGGGCACGGACAGGGACATGGGGAGCTGTTTTTT.

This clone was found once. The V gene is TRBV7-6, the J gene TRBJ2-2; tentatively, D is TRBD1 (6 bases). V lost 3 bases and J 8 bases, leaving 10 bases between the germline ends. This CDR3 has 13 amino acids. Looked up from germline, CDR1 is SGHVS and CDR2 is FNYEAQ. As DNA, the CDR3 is TGTGCCAGCAGCTTCAGGGGATGGGGGGAGCTGTTTTTT. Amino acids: CASSFRGWGELFF.

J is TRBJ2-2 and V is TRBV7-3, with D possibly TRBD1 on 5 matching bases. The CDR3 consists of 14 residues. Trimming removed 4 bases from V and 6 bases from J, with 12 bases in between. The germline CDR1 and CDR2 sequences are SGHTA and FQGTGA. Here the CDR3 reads CASSSQGFPGELFF. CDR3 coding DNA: TGTGCCAGCAGCTCGCAGGGTTTCCCCGGGGAGCTGTTTTTT.

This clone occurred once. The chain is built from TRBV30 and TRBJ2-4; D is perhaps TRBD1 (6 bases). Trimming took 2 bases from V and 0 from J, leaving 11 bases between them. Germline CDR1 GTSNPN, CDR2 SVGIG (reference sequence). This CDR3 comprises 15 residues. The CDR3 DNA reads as TGTGCCTGGAGTATTGGACAGCTAGCCAAAAACATTCAGTACTTC. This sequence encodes CAWSIGQLAKNIQYF.

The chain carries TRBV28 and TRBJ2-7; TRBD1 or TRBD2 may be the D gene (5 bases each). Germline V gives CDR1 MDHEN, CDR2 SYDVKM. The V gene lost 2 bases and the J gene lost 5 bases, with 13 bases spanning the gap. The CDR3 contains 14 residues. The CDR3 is CASSLVVGDHEQYF. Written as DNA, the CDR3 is TGTGCCAGCAGTTTAGTAGTTGGGGACCACGAGCAGTACTTC.

The CDR3 loop is CATLPAGDAHTQYF. The CDR3 coding sequence is TGTGCCACCCTACCTGCGGGCGATGCCCATACGCAGTATTTT. This chain joins TRBV10-3 and TRBJ2-3; perhaps TRBD2 as D (5 bases). The CDR3 extends over 14 amino acids. V dropped 10 bases and J dropped 7 bases, with 21 bases sitting between them. Germline CDR1 and CDR2: ENHRY and SYGVKD.

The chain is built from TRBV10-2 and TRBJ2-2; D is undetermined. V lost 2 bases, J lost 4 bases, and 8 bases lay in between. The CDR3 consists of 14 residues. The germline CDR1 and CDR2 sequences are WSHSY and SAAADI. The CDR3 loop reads CASSEIPTTGELFF. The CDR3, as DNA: TGCGCCAGCAGTGAGATCCCGACCACCGGGGAGCTGTTTTTT.